The rows below give T cell receptor beta chains drawn from one sample of a study of T cell changes during pregnancy in multiple sclerosis. The repertoire was sequenced with immunoSEQ multiplex PCR; TCRdb's copy has only in-frame clones and lacks some. The sample lists some 67,000 clones, about 91% occurring once. The material was peripheral blood, obtained in the first trimester of pregnancy. These receptors came from a female donor with multiple sclerosis, enrolled in a pregnancy study. Each CDR3 is given with its conserved first and last residue. D genes are given only for firm matches. Clone size is stated in some rows and not others, as once, few, many or a class when expanded.

V gene	J gene	CDR3 length	clone size	D gene	CDR3 protein	CDR3 DNA
TRBV2	TRBJ2-1	15	-	TRBD1	CASSSGQEIYNEQFF	TGTGCCAGCAGCTCAGGACAGGAGATATACAATGAGCAGTTCTTC
TRBV27	TRBJ1-1	15	-	-	CASMPNPRGRTEAFF	TGTGCCAGCATGCCTAACCCCAGGGGAAGGACTGAAGCTTTCTTT
TRBV5-4	TRBJ2-3	18	once	-	CASSLTSGYSSSTDTQYF	TGTGCCAGCAGCTTGACGAGCGGGTACTCGTCTAGCACAGATACGCAGTATTTT
TRBV28	TRBJ2-7	18	-	TRBD2	CASSSLLIELAGGFEQYF	TGTGCCAGCAGTTCCCTCCTCATAGAACTAGCGGGAGGATTCGAGCAGTACTTC
TRBV5-4	TRBJ2-7	15	-	-	CASSSSPGQIYEQYF	TGTGCCAGCAGCTCCTCCCCGGGACAAATCTACGAGCAGTACTTC
TRBV5-1	TRBJ1-2	17	-	-	CASSSDMTSGHIYGYTF	TGCGCCAGCAGCTCCGACATGACTAGCGGCCACATCTATGGCTACACCTTC
TRBV5-1	TRBJ1-6	15	-	-	CASSSMTGSGSPLHF	TGCGCCAGCAGCAGTATGACAGGCTCTGGTTCACCCCTCCACTTT
TRBV18	TRBJ1-1	15	-	-	CASSPPGRTDTEAFF	TGTGCCAGCTCACCACCGGGGAGGACCGACACTGAAGCTTTCTTT
TRBV13	TRBJ2-7	13	-	-	CASSLSGLNEQYF	TGTGCCAGCAGCCTCAGCGGACTGAACGAGCAGTACTTC
TRBV10-3	TRBJ2-1	15	-	-	CAISEGGTGVDEQFF	TGTGCCATCAGTGAGGGAGGGACCGGGGTGGATGAGCAGTTCTTC
TRBV5-1	TRBJ1-3	16	-	TRBD1	CASSWGQTDSGNTIYF	TGCGCCAGCAGCTGGGGACAGACCGACTCTGGAAACACCATATATTTT
TRBV5-1	TRBJ2-2	17	-	TRBD2	CASSLRGLAVDTGELFF	TGCGCCAGCAGCTTGCGGGGACTAGCGGTCGACACCGGGGAGCTGTTTTTT
TRBV5-1	TRBJ2-7	17	-	TRBD1	CASSLDRGADRTYEQYF	TGCGCCAGCAGCTTGGACAGGGGGGCGGATCGGACCTACGAGCAGTACTTC
TRBV27	TRBJ1-2	13	-	-	CASSLKTGTGYTF	TGTGCCAGCAGTCTCAAGACAGGCACCGGCTACACCTTC
TRBV18	TRBJ1-1	16	-	TRBD1	CASSPGQGLWGTEAFF	TGTGCCAGCTCACCTGGACAGGGGCTATGGGGCACTGAAGCTTTCTTT
TRBV6-1	TRBJ2-5	13	-	TRBD1	CASTTGLRETQYF	TGTGCCAGCACGACAGGGCTAAGAGAGACCCAGTACTTC
TRBV5-4	TRBJ2-7	15	-	TRBD1	CASSSLGQGTYEQYF	TGTGCCAGCAGCTCCCTCGGACAGGGTACCTACGAGCAGTACTTC
TRBV5-6	TRBJ2-3	17	-	TRBD2	CASSLVTSGPRTDTQYF	TGTGCCAGCAGCTTGGTGACTAGCGGGCCCCGCACAGATACGCAGTATTTT